This T cell receptor (beta chain) appears in the sequencing data of a study of human T cells and chemical hapten exposure. Each cDNA molecule in the library carried unique molecular identifiers. From the reads, TCRdb called clonotypes with MiXCR, one entry per CDR3 protein. Of about 120,000 distinct CDR3 sequences in the sample, about 7.7% are singletons; the top ten hold roughly 1.3%. Blood, whole and unfractionated, served as the source for total RNA extraction. V shed 0 bases and J shed 2 bases, with 7 bases lying between them. Germline assignment: CDR1 ENHRY and CDR2 SYGVKD. The CDR3 runs to 14 residues. This clonotype was detected only a few times.

The specimen sequenced was whole blood. The sequence derives from a human donor in good health. Some clones in this sample may be carry-over from other donors' samples. The chain joins TRBV10-3 to TRBJ1-1; the D gene is possibly TRBD1 (5 bases). CDR3 sequence reads: CAISESGDNTEAFF. The CDR3 bases are TGTGCCATCAGTGAGTCAGGGGATAACACTGAAGCTTTCTTT.